The present entry profiles one TCR beta chain with its context. The antigen is not known. Some clones are missing from TCRdb's copy, which holds only in-frame ones; the method was immunoSEQ multiplex PCR. The table shows 75,000 to 95,000 clones, with 70% to 90% occurring only once. Trimming pared 3 bases from V and 1 base from J, leaving 1 base between. The germline CDR1 and CDR2 sequences are SGHRS and YFSETQ. This CDR3 is built from 11 residues. This sample stems from a study of T cell responses to AZD1222 COVID-19 vaccine. Study-wide results and limits: The sample set comprised mostly white British donors with more females, and clonal diversity was possibly underestimated.

V and J are TRBV5-1 and TRBJ2-5; no clear D gene. Here the sequenced sample was peripheral blood, taken on day 0 of AZD1222 vaccination. The origin of this receptor is an adult in good health. CDR3 amino acids: CASSSQETQYF. The DNA of the CDR3 is TGCGCCAGCAGCTCCCAAGAGACCCAGTACTTC.